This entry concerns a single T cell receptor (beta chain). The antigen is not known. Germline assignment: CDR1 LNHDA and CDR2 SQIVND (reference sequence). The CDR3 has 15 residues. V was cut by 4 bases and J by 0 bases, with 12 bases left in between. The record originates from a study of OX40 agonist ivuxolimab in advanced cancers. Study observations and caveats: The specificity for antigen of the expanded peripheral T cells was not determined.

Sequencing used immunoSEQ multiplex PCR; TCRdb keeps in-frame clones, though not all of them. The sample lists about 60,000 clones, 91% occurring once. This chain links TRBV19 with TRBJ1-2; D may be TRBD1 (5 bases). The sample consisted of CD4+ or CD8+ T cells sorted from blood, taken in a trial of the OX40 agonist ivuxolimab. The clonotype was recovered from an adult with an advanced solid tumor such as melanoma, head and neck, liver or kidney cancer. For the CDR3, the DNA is TGTGCCAGTAGTAGATCGACAGAAGCTAACTATGGCTACACCTTC. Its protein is CASSRSTEANYGYTF.